The 2 T cell receptor beta chains below come from one sample, sequenced in a study of CD8+ T cells in alopecia areata. Extracted RNA was reverse transcribed into cDNA, the sequencing template. Produced via immunoSEQ multiplex PCR; TCRdb's table is partial and in-frame only. The sample lists around 190,000 clones, approximately 53% occurring once. Sequencing was done on a sample of CD8+ T cells sorted from blood. The origin of the receptors is a human donor in good health.

This clone has only a few counts. CDR3 residues: CASSVQGTGANVLTF. In nucleotides, the CDR3 is TGTGCCAGCAGTGTACAGGGTACTGGGGCCAACGTCCTGACTTTC. The rearrangement joins TRBV6-4 to TRBJ2-6; D is possibly TRBD1 (6 bases). V lost 4 bases and J 2 bases, leaving 9 bases between the germline ends. Germline V gene data show CDR1 as MRHNA and CDR2 as SNTAGT. The CDR3 covers 15 residues.

This clone has just a few counts. The chain employs TRBV10-2 and TRBJ1-5; TRBD1 matches at 9 bases. The CDR3 sequence is 14 residues long. V lost 7 bases and J lost 5; bases outside the gene matches: 6. The germline V gene has CDR1 WSHSY and CDR2 SAAADI. The CDR3 nucleotides read TGCGCCAGCATAGACAGGGGGGTGGATCAGCCCCAGCATTTT. Amino acids: CASIDRGVDQPQHF.